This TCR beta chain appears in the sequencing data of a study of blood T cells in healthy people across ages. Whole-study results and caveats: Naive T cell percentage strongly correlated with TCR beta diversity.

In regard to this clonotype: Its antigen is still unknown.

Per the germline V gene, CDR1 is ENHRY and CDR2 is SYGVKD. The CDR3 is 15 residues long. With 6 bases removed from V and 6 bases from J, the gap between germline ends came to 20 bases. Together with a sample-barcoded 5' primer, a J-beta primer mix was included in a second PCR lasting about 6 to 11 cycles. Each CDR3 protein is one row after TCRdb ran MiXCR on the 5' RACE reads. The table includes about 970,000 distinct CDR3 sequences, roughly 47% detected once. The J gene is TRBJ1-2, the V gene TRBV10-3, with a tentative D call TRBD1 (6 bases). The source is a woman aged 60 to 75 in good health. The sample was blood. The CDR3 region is CAIRQSAQGQDGYTF. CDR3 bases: TGTGCCATCAGGCAGTCGGCGCAGGGGCAGGATGGCTACACCTTC.